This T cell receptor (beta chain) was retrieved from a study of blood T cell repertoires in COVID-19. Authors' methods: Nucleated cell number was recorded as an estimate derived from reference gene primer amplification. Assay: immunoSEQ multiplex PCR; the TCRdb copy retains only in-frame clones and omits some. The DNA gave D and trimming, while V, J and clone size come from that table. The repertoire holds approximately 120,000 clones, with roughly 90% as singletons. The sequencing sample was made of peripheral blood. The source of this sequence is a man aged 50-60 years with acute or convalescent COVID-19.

This chain's CDR3 is CASSLAPSYEQYF. The CDR3 DNA reads as TGTGCCAGCAGCTTAGCTCCTTCCTACGAGCAGTACTTC. The gene calls are TRBV11-2 and TRBJ2-7; D is ambiguous. The length of the CDR3 is 13 residues. V lost 1 base, J lost 1 base, and 5 bases lay in between. Germline CDR1 is SGHAT and CDR2 is FQNNGV.